This paragraph reports one T cell receptor beta chain. Its antigen is not yet known. No base qualities exist here, and no much larger clone lies one base off it. TCRbeta CDR3 regions were amplified from genomic DNA by means of the immunoSEQ Assay, a bias-controlled multiplex PCR. Per the original workflow: Within the assay, amplification of reference gene primers was used to estimate how many nucleated cells each sample contained. Sequence reads were collapsed and filtered to measure the absolute abundance of every unique TCRbeta CDR3 rearrangement. For each sample, productive Simpson clonality was calculated by taking the square root of Simpson's diversity index across productive rearrangements. TCRdb re-hosts the immuneACCESS table, in-frame sequences only. Its copies lack some clones; in the studies checked, an unresolved V gene accounts for under half of them, and the cause for the rest is not known. Clone size and V and J calls were adopted from that table, with D and trimming inferred from the DNA. The sample table records about 170,000 clones; roughly 86% of these occur just once. Roughly 7.1% of the sample is in the top ten clones.

This sample was included in a study of blood T cell repertoires in COVID-19 (TCRdb year 2020). Regarding the complete study: Samples covering the acute and convalescent phases of COVID-19 were provided by collaborators in the United States, Italy and Spain. Where available, HLA class I and class II types were taken from metadata supplied by the sample provider and were not determined by assay-based typing. Deeply sampled blood TCRbeta repertoires from subjects exposed to, actively infected with, or recovered from COVID-19 were included in the dataset. The samples were drawn from two sources: the first 160 participants of the ongoing ImmuneRACE study, and 1,254 subjects contributed by 6 global collaborators. A freely available public database, intended as a resource for researchers studying the immune response to SARS-CoV-2, is where the repertoires were released. The sample metadata nearly always contained a de-identified subject ID, COVID-19 status, age in years and sex. The prospective study material was composed of cDNA or gDNA derived from T cells, B-cell-depleted T cells, or PBMCs.

Broader findings and caveats from the paper: Clinical and demographic metadata were provided uncurated, with the amount varying by source and participant.

A second Seattle source provided samples from volunteer blood donors who had recovered from COVID-19. Each collaborating institution followed its own protocols to collect whole blood in K2EDTA tubes. Collaborator samples were shipped for TCRbeta analysis as frozen whole blood, isolated PBMCs, or DNA extracted from either sample type. V sheds 2 bases and J sheds 7 bases, leaving 15 bases between their ends. The cysteine opens and the phenylalanine closes a CDR3 of 14 amino acids. The retained sequence is limited to the CDR3, 42 bases, with the frame set at the first base. From a lookup of the germline V gene, CDR1 and CDR2 are SGHDT and YYEEEE.

The chain is made from TRBV5-6 and TRBJ1-2, and perhaps TRBD1 as D gene, on 6 matching bases. Sequenced sample: peripheral blood. The TCR comes from a middle-aged man who had recovered from COVID-19. The CDR3: CASSFPGEMVGYTF. The nucleotide sequence reads TGTGCCAGCAGCTTCCCAGGGGAAATGGTTGGCTACACCTTC.